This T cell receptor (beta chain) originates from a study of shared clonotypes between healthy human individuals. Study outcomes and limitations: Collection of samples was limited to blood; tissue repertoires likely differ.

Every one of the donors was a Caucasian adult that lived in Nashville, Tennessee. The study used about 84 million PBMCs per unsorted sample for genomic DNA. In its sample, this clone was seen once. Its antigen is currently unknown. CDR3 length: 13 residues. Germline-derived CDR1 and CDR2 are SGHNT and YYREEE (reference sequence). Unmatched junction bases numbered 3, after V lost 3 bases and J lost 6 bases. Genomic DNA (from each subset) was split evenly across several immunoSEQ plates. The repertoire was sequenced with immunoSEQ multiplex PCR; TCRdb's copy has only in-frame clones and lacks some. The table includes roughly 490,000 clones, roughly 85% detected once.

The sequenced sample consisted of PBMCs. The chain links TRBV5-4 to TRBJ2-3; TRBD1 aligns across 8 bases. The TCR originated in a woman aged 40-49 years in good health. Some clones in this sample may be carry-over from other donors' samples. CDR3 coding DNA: TGTGCCAGCAGCTCAGGGGACAGGGATACGCAGTATTTT. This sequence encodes CASSSGDRDTQYF.